The 30 T cell receptor beta chains below come from one sample, sequenced in a study of hypomethylating agent response in myelodysplastic syndrome. The protocol was immunoSEQ multiplex PCR, while the TCRdb copy is restricted to in-frame clones and leaves out a portion. Of roughly 6,000 clones in the sample, approximately 84% were seen once. Sequenced material: bone marrow, taken before or after starting hypomethylating agent treatment for myelodysplastic syndrome (not recorded which). Receptor source: a human donor with myelodysplastic syndrome.

The V and J genes are TRBV5-5 and TRBJ1-1; a possible D gene is TRBD1 (5 bases). V lost 0 bases and J 3 bases, leaving 9 bases between the germline ends. The germline V gene has CDR1 SGHKS and CDR2 YYEKEE (reference sequence). The CDR3 contains 14 residues. CDR3: CASSLDWGDTEAFF. CDR3 in DNA: TGTGCCAGCAGCTTGGACTGGGGGGACACTGAAGCTTTCTTT.

The rearrangement joins TRBV7-8 to TRBJ1-2, with D possibly TRBD1 on 6 matching bases. Trimming shortened V by 0 bases and J by 2 bases, and 7 bases separated the two germline ends. CDR1 and CDR2 from the germline V gene are SGHVS and FQNEAQ. This CDR3 comprises 14 residues. The CDR3 DNA sequence: TGTGCCAGCAGCTTAGCGGGGACAAACTATGGCTACACCTTC. This encodes CASSLAGTNYGYTF.

The chain is built from TRBV4-2 and TRBJ2-2; 8 bases map to TRBD1. After removal of 2 bases from V and 2 bases from J, the junction contained 4 bases not matched to a gene. Germline V CDR1 and CDR2: LGHNA, YNFKEQ. This CDR3 contains 16 residues. This CDR3 reads CASSQPDRDNTGELFF. The DNA of the CDR3 is TGTGCCAGCAGCCAACCGGACAGGGACAACACCGGGGAGCTGTTTTTT.

The chain has TRBV12-5 and TRBJ2-3, with D possibly being TRBD1 or TRBD2 (5 bases each). Deletions cut 6 bases from V and 2 bases from J, with 18 bases between. Per germline, CDR1 LGHNT and CDR2 FRNRAP. The CDR3 has 16 residues. The CDR3 sequence: CASGMVGGPSTDTQYF. In DNA, the CDR3 is TGTGCTAGTGGCATGGTTGGGGGTCCCTCCACAGATACGCAGTATTTT.

The CDR3 bases are TGTGCTAGTGCTAAAGCGGGAGGGCCCCATGAGCAGTTCTTC. This translates into CASAKAGGPHEQFF. The chain carries TRBV12-5 and TRBJ2-1, with 10 positions matching TRBD2. The germline V gene has CDR1 LGHNT and CDR2 FRNRAP. CDR3 length equals 14 residues. Trimming cost V 7 bases and J 8 bases; bases outside gene matches: 8.

This clone showed up just a few times. This chain connects TRBV6-5 to TRBJ2-7, with 8 positions matching TRBD1. Unmatched junction bases numbered 7, after V lost 7 bases and J lost 5 bases. The CDR3 is made up of 13 amino acids. Germline values: CDR1 MNHEY, CDR2 SVGAGI. CDR3 sequence (DNA): TGTGCCAGCACCCCCGGGACAGGCGACGAGCAGTACTTC. As protein: CASTPGTGDEQYF.

The chain carries TRBV30 and TRBJ2-3; perhaps D is TRBD1 or TRBD2 (5 bases each). CDR3 length equals 14 residues. V was pared by 0 bases and J by 2 bases, with 9 bases between. The V gene's germline CDR1 is GTSNPN and CDR2 SVGIG (reference sequence). CDR3 loop: CAWSVGTFTDTQYF. For the CDR3, the DNA is TGTGCCTGGAGTGTCGGGACGTTCACAGATACGCAGTATTTT.

The chain has TRBV6-1 and TRBJ2-7, with D possibly being TRBD2 (6 bases). This CDR3 is 14 amino acids long. Germline CDR1 reads MNHNS; CDR2 reads SASEGT. V lost 4 bases to trimming and J lost 3 bases, with 13 bases between them. CDR3 nucleotide sequence: TGTGCCAGCAGTGTGTCGCGGGACCTCTACGAGCAGTACTTC. This codes for CASSVSRDLYEQYF.

The chain couples TRBV7-2 to TRBJ2-6; TRBD1 is a possible D gene (6 bases). This CDR3 region has 16 residues. Trimming took off 4 bases at V and 0 bases at J, with 10 bases between the two ends. From germline, CDR1 is SGHTA and CDR2 FQGNSA. CDR3 region: CASSSTGLSGANVLTF. CDR3 coding DNA: TGTGCCAGCAGCTCGACAGGCCTCTCTGGGGCCAACGTCCTGACTTTC.

This sequence joins TRBV2 and TRBJ2-5, with D unclear. V lost 2 bases to trimming and J lost 2 bases, with 0 bases between them. CDR3 length: 11 amino acids. The germline V gene encodes CDR1 SNHLY and CDR2 FYNNEI. CDR3 residues: CASSEQETQYF. The CDR3 nucleotides are TGTGCCAGCAGTGAACAAGAGACCCAGTACTTC.

The genes are TRBV14 and TRBJ2-2; the match to TRBD1 covers 10 bases. Unmatched junction bases numbered 6, after V lost 1 base and J lost 4 bases. The CDR3 totals 17 residues. Germline V CDR1 and CDR2: SGHDN, FVKESK. The CDR3 region has the DNA TGTGCCAGCAGCCAAGTGGGAAGGACAGGGGGCACCGGGGAGCTGTTTTTT. Translation gives CASSQVGRTGGTGELFF.

The chain is built from TRBV19 and TRBJ2-6; D gene unclear. Germline V lookup: CDR1 LNHDA, CDR2 SQIVND (reference sequence). The CDR3 contains 12 residues. Trimming stripped 8 bases from V and 4 bases from J, with 6 bases between. CDR3 DNA sequence: TGTGCCAGTTCTGCGGGGGCCAACGTCCTGACTTTC. It encodes CASSAGANVLTF.

This chain connects TRBV18 to TRBJ1-1; D gene unclear. Trimming took 1 base from V and 2 from J, leaving 14 bases between them. Germline V lookup: CDR1 KGHSH, CDR2 LQKENI. The CDR3 has 16 amino acids. CDR3 DNA sequence: TGTGCCAGCTCACCACAAGGGCCCGCAATAAACACTGAAGCTTTCTTT. Its protein product is CASSPQGPAINTEAFF.

This sequence joins TRBV5-4 and TRBJ2-5; D is possibly TRBD1 (5 bases). The J call may be mistaken, given a closer DNA end match to TRBJ2-7. The CDR3 sequence is 13 residues long. Germline assignment: CDR1 SGHNT and CDR2 YYREEE (reference sequence). The chain's CDR3 is CASSPPDSIEQYF. CDR3 DNA: TGTGCCAGCAGCCCTCCCGACAGCATCGAGCAGTACTTC.

J is TRBJ1-6 and V is TRBV13; the match to TRBD1 covers 7 bases. Germline V lookup: CDR1 PRHDT, CDR2 FYEKMQ (reference sequence). The CDR3 length is 14 residues. The junction had 0 bases not matched to a gene; V was cut back by 2 bases and J by 5 bases. The chain's CDR3 is CASSLTGDNSPLHF. CDR3 coding DNA: TGTGCCAGCAGCTTAACAGGGGATAATTCACCCCTCCACTTT.

The chain is built from TRBV5-4 and TRBJ1-1; 7 bases agree with TRBD1. The CDR3 is 17 amino acids. The V segment lost 0 bases and the J segment 5 bases; nucleotides outside the gene matches: 13. The germline CDR1 and CDR2 sequences are SGHNT and YYREEE (reference sequence). The CDR3 nucleotides are TGTGCCAGCAGCTTGGTTTCAGCGGCAGGGGGAGGGACTGAAGCTTTCTTT. This gives the protein CASSLVSAAGGGTEAFF.

The chain uses TRBV6-5 and TRBJ2-5, with D uncertain. With 3 bases removed from V and 2 bases from J, the gap between germline ends came to 16 bases. Germline V gene lookup returns CDR1 MNHEY and CDR2 SVGAGI. This CDR3 spans 16 amino acids. The CDR3 DNA sequence: TGTGCCAGCAGTTATAGTGCAGGAGTACTTCAAGAGACCCAGTACTTC. Encoded protein: CASSYSAGVLQETQYF.

The chain joins TRBV28 to TRBJ2-7, with 9 bases aligning to TRBD2. CDR3 length: 15 amino acids. After removal of 1 base from V and 4 bases from J, the junction contained 5 bases not matched to a gene. CDR1 is MDHEN and CDR2 is SYDVKM in the germline V gene. This chain's CDR3 is CASSLSLAGKYEQYF. The CDR3 DNA sequence: TGTGCCAGCAGTTTATCCCTAGCGGGGAAATACGAGCAGTACTTC.

The rearrangement links TRBV28 to TRBJ1-2; 7 nucleotides align to TRBD1. Trimming took 7 bases from V and 4 from J; bases not matched to a gene: 3. The CDR3 runs to 12 residues. CDR1 and CDR2 from the germline V gene are MDHEN and SYDVKM. The CDR3 nucleotides are TGTGCCAGCAACCCAGGGGGCTATGGCTACACCTTC. This translates into CASNPGGYGYTF.

This clone showed up just a few times. The chain has TRBV7-2 and TRBJ2-2; D not resolved. The V end lost 4 bases, the J end lost 3 bases, and 3 bases lay between the germline ends. This CDR3 contains 12 residues. Germline V gene lookup returns CDR1 SGHTA and CDR2 FQGNSA. The CDR3 DNA reads TGTGCCAGCAGCTCCTACACCGGGGAGCTGTTTTTT. It codes for CASSSYTGELFF.

The rearrangement joins TRBV11-3 to TRBJ1-3; tentative D call: TRBD1 (6 bases). The CDR3 is made up of 17 amino acids. V lost 5 bases and J lost 2, with 19 bases in between. The V gene's germline CDR1 is SGHNT and CDR2 YENEEA. The CDR3 spells CASSGRRKDRTGNTIYF. CDR3 coding DNA: TGTGCCAGCAGCGGGCGACGGAAGGACAGAACTGGAAACACCATATATTTT.

The J gene is TRBJ2-5, the V gene TRBV30; TRBD1 aligns across 10 bases. V shed 3 bases, J shed 3 bases, and the junction held 1 base outside the gene matches. The germline CDR1 and CDR2 sequences are GTSNPN and SVGIG (reference sequence). This CDR3 is 13 amino acids long. CDR3 nucleotides: TGTGCCTGGAGAGGGACAGGGGAAGAGACCCAGTACTTC. This gives the protein CAWRGTGEETQYF.

This chain's CDR3 is CASSPTGGRDEAFF. In DNA, the CDR3 is TGTGCCAGCAGCCCGACAGGGGGGCGAGATGAAGCTTTCTTT. The rearrangement uses TRBV7-3 and TRBJ1-1, with 9 bases identical to TRBD1. With 5 bases clipped from V and 7 bases from J, the junction kept 8 bases outside the gene matches. The CDR3 totals 14 residues. Germline V gene sequence: CDR1 SGHTA, CDR2 FQGTGA.

The gene calls are TRBV5-4 and TRBJ1-4, with no clear D. The ends were cut back, 4 bases at V and 7 bases at J, with 17 bases in the middle. Germline V CDR1 and CDR2: SGHNT, YYREEE (reference sequence). CDR3 length equals 15 residues. CDR3 nucleotides: TGTGCCAGCAGCCAAGGAGATCGGGAGGGTGAAAAACTGTTTTTT. The encoded protein is CASSQGDREGEKLFF.

The rearrangement joins TRBV7-3 to TRBJ2-5; TRBD2 is a possible D gene (6 bases). The J call may be in error: the DNA end matches TRBJ2-7 better. This CDR3 has 15 residues. The germline V gene has CDR1 SGHTA and CDR2 FQGTGA. The CDR3 DNA reads as TGTGCCAGCAGCTTAGGGTCGGGGGTCTCCTACGAGCAGTACTTC. Translated: CASSLGSGVSYEQYF.

The genes are TRBV6-1 and TRBJ2-7, with a tentative D call TRBD1 (5 bases). Trimming shortened V by 7 bases and J by 0 bases, and 13 bases separated the two germline ends. The CDR3 has 14 amino acids. CDR1 and CDR2 from the germline V gene are MNHNS and SASEGT. The CDR3 region is CASTLPGLSYEQYV. The CDR3 nucleotides are TGTGCCAGCACCTTGCCAGGGCTCTCCTACGAGCAGTACGTC.

The gene calls are TRBV6-1 and TRBJ2-7; no clear D gene. The CDR3 is 13 amino acids. Germline CDR1 reads MNHNS; CDR2 reads SASEGT. V gave up 0 bases and J gave up 6 bases, with 9 bases separating them. The CDR3 region has the DNA TGTGCCAGCAGTGAAGCGAACGGGTTCGAGCAGTACGTC. This encodes CASSEANGFEQYV.

Only one count was recorded for this clone. The chain carries TRBV28 and TRBJ2-3, with D possibly being TRBD2 (6 bases). The CDR3 is 11 amino acids. Germline V gene sequence: CDR1 MDHEN, CDR2 SYDVKM. Trimming took off 8 bases at V and 9 bases at J, with 12 bases between the two ends. The chain's CDR3 is CASGSGRTQYF. CDR3 bases: TGTGCCAGCGGGTCGGGGAGGACGCAGTATTTT.

This clone was found once. J is TRBJ2-2 and V is TRBV6-6; 7 positions match TRBD1. V dropped 6 bases and J dropped 14; count of bases not matched to a gene: 12. The CDR3 runs 13 residues. Germline loops: CDR1 MNHNY, CDR2 SVGAGI (reference sequence). In DNA form, the CDR3 reads TGTGCCAGCAGGCCCTCCGGGACAGATATCCTGTTTTTT. Encoded protein: CASRPSGTDILFF.

The chain has TRBV30 and TRBJ1-2; 7 bases are shared with TRBD1. Germline loops: CDR1 GTSNPN, CDR2 SVGIG (reference sequence). Trimming took 0 bases from V and 6 from J; bases not matched to a gene: 10. The CDR3 length is 15 residues. CDR3 sequence reads: CAWSVRSGTAHGYTF. In DNA form, the CDR3 reads TGTGCCTGGAGTGTACGATCCGGGACAGCGCATGGCTACACCTTC.